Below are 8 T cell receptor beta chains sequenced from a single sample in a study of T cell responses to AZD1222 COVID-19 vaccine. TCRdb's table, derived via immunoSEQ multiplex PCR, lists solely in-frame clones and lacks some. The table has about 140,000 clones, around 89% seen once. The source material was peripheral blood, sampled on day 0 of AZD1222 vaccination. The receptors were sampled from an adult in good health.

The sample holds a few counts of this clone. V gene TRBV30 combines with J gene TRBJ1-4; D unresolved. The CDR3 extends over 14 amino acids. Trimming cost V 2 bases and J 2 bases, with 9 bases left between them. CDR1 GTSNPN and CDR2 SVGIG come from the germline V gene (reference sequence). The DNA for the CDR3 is TGTGCCTGGAGTTATCTTGGGACTAATGAAAAACTGTTTTTT. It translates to CAWSYLGTNEKLFF.

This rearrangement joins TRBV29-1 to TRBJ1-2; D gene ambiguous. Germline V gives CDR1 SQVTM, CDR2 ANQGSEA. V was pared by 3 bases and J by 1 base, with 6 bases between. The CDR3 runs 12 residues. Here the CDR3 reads CSVDGINYGYTF. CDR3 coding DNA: TGCAGCGTTGACGGGATTAACTATGGCTACACCTTC.

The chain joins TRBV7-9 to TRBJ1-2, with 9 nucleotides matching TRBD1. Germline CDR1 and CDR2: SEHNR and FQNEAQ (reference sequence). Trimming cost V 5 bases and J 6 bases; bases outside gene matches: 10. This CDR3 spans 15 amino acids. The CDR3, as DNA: TGTGCCAGCAGCCGGCGCGGGACAGGGTATAATGGCTACACCTTC. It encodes CASSRRGTGYNGYTF.

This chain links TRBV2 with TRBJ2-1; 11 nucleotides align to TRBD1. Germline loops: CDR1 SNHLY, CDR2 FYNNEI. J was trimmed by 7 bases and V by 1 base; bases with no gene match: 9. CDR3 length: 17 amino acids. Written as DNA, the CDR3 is TGTGCCAGCAGTGAAGATCAGGGACAGGGGGGTTGGAATGAGCAGTTCTTC. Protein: CASSEDQGQGGWNEQFF.

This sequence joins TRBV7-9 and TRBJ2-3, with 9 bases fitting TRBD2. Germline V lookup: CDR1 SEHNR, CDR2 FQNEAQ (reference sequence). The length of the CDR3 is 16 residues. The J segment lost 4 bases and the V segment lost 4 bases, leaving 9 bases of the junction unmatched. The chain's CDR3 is CASSSLAGRSSDTQYF. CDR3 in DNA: TGTGCCAGCAGCTCCCTAGCGGGGAGAAGCTCAGATACGCAGTATTTT.

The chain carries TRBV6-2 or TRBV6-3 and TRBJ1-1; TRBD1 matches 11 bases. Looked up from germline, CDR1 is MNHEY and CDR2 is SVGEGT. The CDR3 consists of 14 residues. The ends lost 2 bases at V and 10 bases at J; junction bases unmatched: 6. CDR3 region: CASSYGTGGSLAFF. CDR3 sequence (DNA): TGTGCCAGCAGTTACGGGACAGGGGGTTCACTAGCTTTCTTT.

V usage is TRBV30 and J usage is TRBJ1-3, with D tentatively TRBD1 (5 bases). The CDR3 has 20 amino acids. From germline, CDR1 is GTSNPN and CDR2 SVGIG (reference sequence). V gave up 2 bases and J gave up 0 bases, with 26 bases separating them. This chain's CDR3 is CAWSQIRTFSGPDSGNTIYF. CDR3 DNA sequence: TGTGCCTGGAGTCAAATCAGGACATTTTCGGGCCCTGACTCTGGAAACACCATATATTTT.

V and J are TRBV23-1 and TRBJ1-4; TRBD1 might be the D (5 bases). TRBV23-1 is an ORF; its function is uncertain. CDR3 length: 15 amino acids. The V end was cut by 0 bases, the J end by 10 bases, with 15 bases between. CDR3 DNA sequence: TGCGCCAGCAGTCAATCGCCACAGGCTTGCGGAAAACTGTTTTTT. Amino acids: CASSQSPQACGKLFF.